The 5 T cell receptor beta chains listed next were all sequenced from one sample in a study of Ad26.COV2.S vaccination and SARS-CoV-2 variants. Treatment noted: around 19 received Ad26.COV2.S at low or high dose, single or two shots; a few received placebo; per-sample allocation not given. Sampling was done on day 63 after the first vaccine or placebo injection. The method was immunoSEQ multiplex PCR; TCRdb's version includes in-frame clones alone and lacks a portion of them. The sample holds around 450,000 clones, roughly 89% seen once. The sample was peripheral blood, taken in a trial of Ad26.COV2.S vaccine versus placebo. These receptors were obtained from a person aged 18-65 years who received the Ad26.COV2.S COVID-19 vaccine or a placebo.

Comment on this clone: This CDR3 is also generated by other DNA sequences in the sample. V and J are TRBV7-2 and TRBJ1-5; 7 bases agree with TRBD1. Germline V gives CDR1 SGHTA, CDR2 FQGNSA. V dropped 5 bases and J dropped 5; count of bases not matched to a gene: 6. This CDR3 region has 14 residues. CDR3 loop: CASSLRQGDQPQHF. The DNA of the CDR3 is TGTGCCAGCAGCCTCAGACAGGGAGATCAGCCCCAGCATTTT.

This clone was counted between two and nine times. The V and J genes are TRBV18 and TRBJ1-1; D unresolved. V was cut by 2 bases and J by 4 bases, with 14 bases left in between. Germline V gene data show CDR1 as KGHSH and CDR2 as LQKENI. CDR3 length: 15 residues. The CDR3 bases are TGTGCCAGCTCACCATTTCGGGAAATCGGCACTGAAGCTTTCTTT. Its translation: CASSPFREIGTEAFF.

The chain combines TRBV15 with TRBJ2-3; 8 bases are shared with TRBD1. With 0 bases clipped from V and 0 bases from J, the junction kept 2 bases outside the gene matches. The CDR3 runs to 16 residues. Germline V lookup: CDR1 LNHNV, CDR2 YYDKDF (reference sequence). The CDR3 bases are TGTGCCACCAGCAGAGAATGGGACAGGAGCACAGATACGCAGTATTTT. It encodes CATSREWDRSTDTQYF.

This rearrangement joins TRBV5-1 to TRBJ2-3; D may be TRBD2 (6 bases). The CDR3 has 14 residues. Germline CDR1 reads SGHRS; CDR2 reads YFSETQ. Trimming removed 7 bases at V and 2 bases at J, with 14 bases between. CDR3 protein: CASSSGGVTDTQYF. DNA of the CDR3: TGCGCCAGCTCGAGCGGAGGGGTCACAGATACGCAGTATTTT. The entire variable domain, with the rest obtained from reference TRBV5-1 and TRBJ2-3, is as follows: KAGVTQTPRYLIKTRGQQVTLSCSPISGHRSVSWYQQTPGQGLQFLFEYFSETQRNKGNFPGRFSGRQFSNSRSEMNVSTLELGDSALYLCASSSGGVTDTQYFGPGTRLTVL.

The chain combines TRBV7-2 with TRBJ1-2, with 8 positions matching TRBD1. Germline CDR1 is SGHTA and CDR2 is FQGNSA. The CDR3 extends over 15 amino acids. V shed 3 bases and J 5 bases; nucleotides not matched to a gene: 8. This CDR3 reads CASSFRRGRDYGYTF. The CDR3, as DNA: TGTGCCAGCAGCTTCCGCAGGGGGCGAGATTATGGCTACACCTTC. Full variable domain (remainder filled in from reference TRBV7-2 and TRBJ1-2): GAGVSQSPSNKVTEKGKDVELRCDPISGHTALYWYRQSLGQGLEFLIYFQGNSAPDKSGLPSDRFSAERTGGSVSTLTIQRTQQEDSAVYLCASSFRRGRDYGYTFGSGTRLTVV.